These 26 T cell receptor beta chains came from one sample sequenced in a study of blood T cell repertoires in COVID-19. Method: immunoSEQ multiplex PCR; TCRdb's copy keeps in-frame clones and lacks some. The sample holds under 200,000 clones, around 80% seen once. Sequenced sample: peripheral blood. These receptors all come from a man between 65 and 85 years old with active or convalescent COVID-19.

The chain couples TRBV4-2 to TRBJ2-3; possible D gene TRBD2, 6 bases. Trimming removed 3 bases at V and 6 bases at J, with 19 bases between. Germline lookup yields CDR1 LGHNA and CDR2 YNFKEQ. The CDR3 runs to 16 residues. The CDR3 sequence: CASSHGGTSDEDTQYF. CDR3 sequence (DNA): TGTGCCAGCAGCCACGGTGGGACTTCCGACGAGGATACGCAGTATTTT.

The chain has TRBV7-2 and TRBJ2-7, with 9 bases identical to TRBD1. The V and J ends lost 2 bases and 12 bases, in that order; junction bases with no gene match: 5. Per germline, CDR1 SGHTA and CDR2 FQGNSA. CDR3 length: 12 amino acids. Here the CDR3 DNA reads TGTGCCAGCAGCTTAAGGACAGGGGTATTGTACTTC. Amino acid sequence: CASSLRTGVLYF.

In this sample, this clone turned up once. The gene calls are TRBV12-3 or TRBV12-4 and TRBJ1-2; possible D gene TRBD1, 5 bases. The V and J ends lost 5 bases and 4 bases respectively, with 11 bases between them. The CDR3 has 13 residues. CDR3 DNA: TGTGCCAGCAGTCGGGTCGGGGGCTATGGCTACACCTTC. Protein sequence: CASSRVGGYGYTF.

The chain couples TRBV3-1 (or the pseudogene TRBV3-2) to TRBJ1-2; D is ambiguous. Germline V gene sequence: CDR1 LGHDT, CDR2 YNNKEL (reference sequence). This CDR3 region has 13 residues. The V gene lost 3 bases and the J gene lost 1 base, with 6 bases spanning the gap. For the CDR3, the DNA is TGTGCCAGCAGCCATTACAATAACTATGGCTACACCTTC. The encoded protein is CASSHYNNYGYTF.

The chain is built from TRBV11-2 and TRBJ2-3; D might be TRBD2 (6 bases). The CDR3 consists of 15 residues. Deletions cut 4 bases from V and 0 bases from J, with 11 bases between. Germline V lookup: CDR1 SGHAT, CDR2 FQNNGV. CDR3 in DNA: TGTGCCAGCAGCTATGGTGGGACTAGCACAGATACGCAGTATTTT. Translated, it gives CASSYGGTSTDTQYF.

The chain carries TRBV30 and TRBJ2-3; 7 nucleotides align to TRBD2. The CDR3 runs to 14 residues. Germline CDR1 is GTSNPN and CDR2 is SVGIG (reference sequence). V dropped 3 bases and J dropped 6; count of bases not matched to a gene: 9. The CDR3 protein is CAWRNFAGADTQYF. The CDR3 DNA follows: TGTGCCTGGAGAAACTTTGCGGGAGCGGATACGCAGTATTTT.

This clone was seen a handful of times. This chain links TRBV29-1 with TRBJ1-1, with unresolved D. V lost 1 base to trimming and J lost 7 bases, with 13 bases between them. Germline V lookup: CDR1 SQVTM, CDR2 ANQGSEA. CDR3 length: 13 amino acids. DNA for the CDR3: TGCAGCGTTGAAGGGGTACGGAGAGGTGAAGCTTTCTTT. Protein product: CSVEGVRRGEAFF.

The sample holds a few counts of this clone. The chain combines TRBV3-1 (or the pseudogene TRBV3-2) with TRBJ1-1, with D perhaps TRBD1 (5 bases). V was trimmed by 0 bases and J by 5 bases, leaving 16 bases between them. The CDR3 contains 16 residues. Germline assignment: CDR1 LGHDT and CDR2 YNNKEL (reference sequence). CDR3 bases: TGTGCCAGCAGCCAAGATAAAGGTCAGGGTCAGACTGAAGCTTTCTTT. Translation: CASSQDKGQGQTEAFF.

This rearrangement joins TRBV7-9 to TRBJ1-2; D remains unclear. The CDR3 is 13 amino acids. The germline gives CDR1 SEHNR, CDR2 FQNEAQ (reference sequence). The V end was cut by 5 bases, the J end by 5 bases, with 12 bases between. As DNA, the CDR3 is TGTGCCAGCAGCCGACATGAACGATATGGCTACACCTTC. Protein product: CASSRHERYGYTF. Full variable domain (outside the CDR3, taken from reference TRBV7-9 and TRBJ1-2): DTGVSQNPRHKITKRGQNVTFRCDPISEHNRLYWYRQTLGQGPEFLTYFQNEAQLEKSRLLSDRFSAERPKGSFSTLEIQRTEQGDSAMYLCASSRHERYGYTFGSGTRLTVV.

This sequence joins TRBV2 and TRBJ2-7, with D possibly matching TRBD2 (5 bases). V dropped 6 bases and J dropped 6 bases, with 12 bases sitting between them. CDR1 SNHLY and CDR2 FYNNEI come from the germline V gene. The CDR3 spans 12 residues. This CDR3 is CASRDSGGEQYF. As DNA, the CDR3 is TGTGCCAGCAGGGACTCAGGAGGCGAGCAGTACTTC.

V and J are TRBV5-1 and TRBJ2-2; D may be TRBD2 (6 bases). CDR3 length: 16 residues. V dropped 0 bases and J dropped 1 base, with 10 bases sitting between them. The germline gives CDR1 SGHRS, CDR2 YFSETQ. The CDR3 reads CASSLAMRGNTGELFF. CDR3 in DNA: TGCGCCAGCAGCTTGGCAATGCGGGGGAACACCGGGGAGCTGTTTTTT.

There are a few counts of this clone. The genes are TRBV7-8 and TRBJ1-4; 9 bases fit TRBD1. The CDR3 extends over 13 amino acids. With 3 bases clipped from V and 13 bases from J, the junction kept 6 bases outside the gene matches. Germline-derived CDR1 and CDR2 are SGHVS and FQNEAQ. The DNA of the CDR3 is TGTGCCAGCAGCTTGCCTACAGGGGGCAGACTGTTTTTT. This gives the protein CASSLPTGGRLFF.

As regards this clone: Other DNA sequences in this sample translate to the same CDR3. The genes are TRBV7-2 and TRBJ2-2, with unresolved D. Germline CDR1 SGHTA, CDR2 FQGNSA. The V end lost 6 bases, the J end lost 3 bases, and 5 bases lay between the germline ends. This CDR3 has 12 amino acids. CDR3: CASSPYTGELFF. The CDR3 coding sequence is TGTGCCAGCAGTCCTTACACCGGGGAGCTGTTTTTT.

The chain has TRBV6-1 and TRBJ2-7; 12 nucleotides line up with TRBD1. The CDR3 length is 15 residues. The V segment lost 2 bases and the J segment 5 bases; nucleotides outside the gene matches: 4. Germline values: CDR1 MNHNS, CDR2 SASEGT. CDR3 in DNA: TGTGCCAGCAGTGAAATGGGACAGGGGGCGCACGAGCAGTACTTC. Translated, it gives CASSEMGQGAHEQYF.

V and J are TRBV4-1 and TRBJ1-1; 7 nucleotides match TRBD1. The CDR3 length is 15 residues. Trimming removed 4 bases from V and 0 bases from J; junction bases left unmatched: 5. Germline CDR1 is MGHRA and CDR2 is YSYEKL. As DNA, the CDR3 is TGCGCCAGCAGCCGGGGACAGATAATGAACACTGAAGCTTTCTTT. It specifies CASSRGQIMNTEAFF.

The rearrangement uses TRBV30 and TRBJ2-1; a possible D gene is TRBD1 (6 bases). This CDR3 is built from 16 residues. V lost 2 bases and J 0 bases, leaving 14 bases between the germline ends. Germline CDR1 is GTSNPN and CDR2 is SVGIG (reference sequence). The CDR3 nucleotides are TGTGCCTGGAGTAATACAGGGCTGGGCTCCTACAATGAGCAGTTCTTC. Translation gives CAWSNTGLGSYNEQFF.

The chain links TRBV14 to TRBJ1-1; 10 positions match TRBD1. The CDR3 covers 13 residues. CDR1 is SGHDN and CDR2 is FVKESK in the germline V gene. The J segment lost 8 bases and the V segment lost 6 bases, leaving 6 bases of the junction unmatched. CDR3 in amino acids: CASSLWGQGEAFF. CDR3 sequence (DNA): TGTGCCAGCAGTTTGTGGGGACAGGGGGAAGCTTTCTTT.

This clone was counted between two and nine times. The CDR3 reads CASSQDHSSRETQYF. CDR3 nucleotide sequence: TGTGCCAGCAGCCAAGATCATTCGTCTAGGGAGACCCAGTACTTC. This chain links TRBV14 with TRBJ2-5; no clear D gene. CDR1 SGHDN and CDR2 FVKESK come from the germline V gene. This CDR3 region has 15 residues. V lost 0 bases and J 5 bases, leaving 13 bases between the germline ends.

The chain carries TRBV28 and TRBJ2-7, with 8 bases identical to TRBD1. Germline values: CDR1 MDHEN, CDR2 SYDVKM. The CDR3 totals 13 residues. The trim removed 6 bases at V and 5 bases at J, leaving 6 bases unmatched. The CDR3 bases are TGTGCCAGCAGAATCGACAGGGGCGACGAGCAGTACTTC. Translated: CASRIDRGDEQYF.

The chain couples TRBV3-1 (or the pseudogene TRBV3-2) to TRBJ1-1; TRBD1 aligns across 9 bases. The germline V gene encodes CDR1 LGHDT and CDR2 YNNKEL (reference sequence). V trimming: 4 bases; J trimming: 3 bases; junction bases outside the gene matches: 6. This CDR3 spans 15 amino acids. The CDR3 protein is CASSPEDRGYTEAFF. In DNA, the CDR3 is TGTGCCAGCAGCCCGGAGGACAGGGGCTACACTGAAGCTTTCTTT.

V and J are TRBV5-4 and TRBJ2-7, with TRBD1 matching 11 bases. With 4 bases clipped from V and 6 bases from J, the junction kept 3 bases outside the gene matches. This CDR3 comprises 13 residues. CDR1 and CDR2 from the germline V gene are SGHNT and YYREEE (reference sequence). The chain's CDR3 is CASSAGQGGEQYF. The CDR3 coding sequence is TGTGCCAGCAGCGCGGGACAGGGGGGCGAGCAGTACTTC.

The rearrangement uses TRBV5-1 and TRBJ2-3; possibly TRBD2 for D (6 bases). Between the trimmed V and J ends, which lost 0 bases and 2 bases, there was a span of 13 bases. Germline V gives CDR1 SGHRS, CDR2 YFSETQ. The CDR3 runs to 16 residues. The CDR3 sequence is CASSLAKGLYTDTQYF. The CDR3 region has the DNA TGCGCCAGCAGCTTGGCCAAAGGACTATACACAGATACGCAGTATTTT.

This clone has a single count. The chain carries TRBV12-2 and TRBJ1-1. TRBV12-2 is termed a pseudogene. This CDR3 has 10 residues. The CDR3 is CASRPRGAFF. The CDR3 DNA is TGTGCAAGTCGTCCACGGGGAGCTTTCTTT.

This rearrangement joins TRBV5-1 to TRBJ1-4; D ambiguous. Trimming left V 0 bases short and J 4 bases short, with 10 bases between. The CDR3 totals 15 residues. Germline CDR1 SGHRS, CDR2 YFSETQ. CDR3 region: CASSLDGPVNEKLFF. CDR3 bases: TGCGCCAGCAGCTTGGATGGCCCAGTTAATGAAAAACTGTTTTTT.

The rearrangement links TRBV12-3 or TRBV12-4 to TRBJ1-2, with D perhaps matching TRBD1 (6 bases). Trimming stripped 3 bases from V and 4 bases from J, with 9 bases between. The CDR3 has 13 amino acids. DNA of the CDR3: TGTGCCAGCAGTTTGGACAGAAGCTATGGCTACACCTTC. Translating it yields CASSLDRSYGYTF.

The chain has TRBV19 and TRBJ1-1, with D hard to call. The CDR3 spans 13 residues. Per the germline V gene, CDR1 is LNHDA and CDR2 is SQIVND (reference sequence). V gave up 4 bases and J gave up 0 bases, with 6 bases separating them. The CDR3 coding sequence is TGTGCCAGTAGTACCTATATGAACACTGAAGCTTTCTTT. Its protein product is CASSTYMNTEAFF.